This TCR beta chain was obtained from a study of OX40 agonist ivuxolimab in advanced cancers. Across the whole study: The dose of intravenous ivuxolimab that patients received every 2 weeks ranged from 0.01 to 10 mg/kg. Those enrolled were roughly 85% male, with a mean age of 60 years and ages from about 20 to 85.

The study's findings and limits: The antigen specificity of the peripheral T cells (those that were expanded) was not determined.

For this clone: The antigen remains unidentified.

Patients with a history of autoimmune disease or on systemic immunosuppression were excluded. The protocol was immunoSEQ multiplex PCR, while the TCRdb copy is restricted to in-frame clones and leaves out a portion. The table includes about 82,000 clones, 80% to 95% detected once. This CDR3 has 16 residues. Unmatched junction bases numbered 4, after V lost 0 bases and J lost 0 bases. The receptor's source is an adult with an advanced solid tumor such as melanoma, head and neck, liver or kidney cancer. The starting material was CD4+ or CD8+ T cells sorted from blood, obtained in a trial of the OX40 agonist ivuxolimab. V gene TRBV5-7 combines with J gene TRBJ2-3, with 7 bases lining up with TRBD1. TRBV5-7 is marked as an open reading frame, function uncertain. The CDR3 protein is CASSLARDRSTDTQYF. In DNA form, the CDR3 reads TGTGCCAGCAGCTTGGCCCGGGACAGAAGCACAGATACGCAGTATTTT.